The 27 T cell receptor beta chains below come from one sample, sequenced in a study of blood T cells in healthy people across ages. PCR was performed a second time for roughly 6 to 12 cycles using a sample-barcoded 5' primer and a J-beta primer mix. TCRdb fed the 5' RACE reads into MiXCR, producing one record per CDR3 protein. The data hold some 1.4 million distinct CDR3 sequences, with roughly 40% observed a single time. The sequenced sample consisted of blood. The receptors originated from a woman aged 18-30 years in good health.

The chain links TRBV5-1 to TRBJ1-6, with 8 bases lining up with TRBD1. The CDR3 covers 16 residues. Germline V gives CDR1 SGHRS, CDR2 YFSETQ. The V and J ends lost 3 bases and 7 bases, in that order; junction bases with no gene match: 9. The CDR3 coding sequence is TGCGCCAGCAGCTCCGAGCCGACAGGGGAGAATTCACCCCTCCACTTT. It specifies CASSSEPTGENSPLHF.

This clonotype was recorded a few times. The rearrangement joins TRBV6-1 to TRBJ1-2; 8 bases agree with TRBD1. Per the germline V gene, CDR1 is MNHNS and CDR2 is SASEGT. The CDR3 consists of 14 residues. After removal of 1 base from V and 6 bases from J, the junction contained 4 bases not matched to a gene. The chain's CDR3 is CASSEGTGSDGYTF. DNA for the CDR3: TGTGCCAGCAGTGAAGGGACAGGGTCGGATGGCTACACCTTC.

The chain links TRBV6-1 to TRBJ1-4; D is possibly TRBD1 (5 bases). This CDR3 has 16 residues. V was trimmed by 3 bases and J by 2 bases, leaving 13 bases between them. Germline V gene data show CDR1 as MNHNS and CDR2 as SASEGT. The CDR3 region has the DNA TGTGCCAGCAGTGACGACGGGGGGGTGACTAATGAAAAACTGTTTTTT. Its translation: CASSDDGGVTNEKLFF.

The CDR3 nucleotides are TGTGCCAGCAGTTTAAAAAAGATTTACGAGCAGTACTTC. Translated: CASSLKKIYEQYF. The V gene is TRBV12-3 or TRBV12-4, the J gene TRBJ2-7, with D hard to call. The CDR3 runs to 13 residues. V gave up 2 bases and J gave up 4 bases, with 9 bases separating them.

This clonotype has a count of ten or more. This chain joins TRBV5-1 and TRBJ1-1; possible D gene TRBD1, 6 bases. Trimming removed 0 bases from V and 1 base from J, with 10 bases in between. CDR1 is SGHRS, CDR2 YFSETQ, per germline. The CDR3 totals 15 residues. CDR3 DNA: TGCGCCAGCAGCTTGGCAGGGGTTGGGAACACTGAAGCTTTCTTT. Protein: CASSLAGVGNTEAFF.

The chain is built from TRBV2 and TRBJ2-3; D is possibly TRBD1 or TRBD2 (6 bases each). CDR1 and CDR2 from the germline V gene are SNHLY and FYNNEI. With 3 bases removed from V and 1 base from J, the gap between germline ends came to 14 bases. CDR3 size: 16 residues. The chain's CDR3 is CASSDVGGRRTDTQYF. The CDR3 bases are TGTGCCAGCAGTGATGTGGGGGGCAGACGCACAGATACGCAGTATTTT.

The rearrangement joins TRBV2 to TRBJ2-5, with D hard to call. TRBJ2-7 matches the DNA end more closely, so the J call is doubtful. The CDR3 is 12 amino acids. Germline CDR1 SNHLY, CDR2 FYNNEI. For the CDR3, the DNA is TGTGCCAGCAGGGACCCCGTCCGCGAGCAGTACTTC. This gives the protein CASRDPVREQYF.

This clonotype has only a few counts. The chain recombines TRBV20-1 with TRBJ2-5; D possibly corresponds to TRBD1 (6 bases). The J call may be faulty, since TRBJ2-7 better matches the DNA end. The CDR3 runs 14 residues. Germline V gene data show CDR1 as DFQATT and CDR2 as SNEGSKA (reference sequence). CDR3 DNA: TGCAGTGCTATGGTAGGGACATCAACCTACGAGCAGTACTTC. Translated: CSAMVGTSTYEQYF.

V usage is TRBV2 and J usage is TRBJ2-7; D ambiguous. The CDR3 is made up of 14 amino acids. Trimming pared 1 base from V and 7 bases from J, leaving 14 bases between. The V gene's germline CDR1 is SNHLY and CDR2 FYNNEI. This CDR3 is CASSEGASYGEQYF. The CDR3, as DNA: TGTGCCAGCAGTGAAGGGGCGTCCTATGGGGAGCAGTACTTC.

This sequence joins TRBV20-1 and TRBJ1-5, with a weak D call TRBD1 (6 bases). The CDR3 is made up of 16 amino acids. CDR1 and CDR2 from the germline V gene are DFQATT and SNEGSKA (reference sequence). Trimming left V 3 bases short and J 0 bases short, with 15 bases between. The CDR3 coding sequence is TGCAGTGCTAGCTTAATACAGGGTCCTAGCAATCAGCCCCAGCATTTT. Amino acid sequence: CSASLIQGPSNQPQHF.

This clonotype has only a few counts. The rearrangement links TRBV5-1 to TRBJ1-2; D is unclear. The CDR3 loop spans 13 amino acids. Germline CDR1 is SGHRS and CDR2 is YFSETQ. Trimming took 4 bases from V and 4 from J, leaving 11 bases between them. The CDR3 region has the DNA TGCGCCAGCAGCACCGGGAACCTCTATGGCTACACCTTC. Translating it yields CASSTGNLYGYTF.

This clonotype showed up just a few times. The chain couples TRBV7-9 to TRBJ2-1; 12 positions match TRBD2. V lost 2 bases and J lost 4; bases outside the gene matches: 6. Germline V lookup: CDR1 SEHNR, CDR2 FQNEAQ (reference sequence). The CDR3 length is 17 residues. CDR3: CASSLKGGLAGYNEQFF. The CDR3 region has the DNA TGTGCCAGCAGCTTAAAAGGGGGACTAGCGGGTTACAATGAGCAGTTCTTC.

The V and J genes are TRBV18 and TRBJ2-4; 8 bases line up with TRBD1. Germline assignment: CDR1 KGHSH and CDR2 LQKENI. J lost 3 bases, V lost 5 bases, and 3 bases had no gene match. CDR3 length: 14 amino acids. The CDR3 spells CASSATGDKNIQYF. The DNA for the CDR3 is TGTGCCAGCTCAGCGACAGGGGACAAAAACATTCAGTACTTC.

This clonotype showed up just once. The chain is built from TRBV9 and TRBJ2-1, with D perhaps TRBD1 (6 bases). Trimming took 3 bases from V and 3 from J, leaving 10 bases between them. There are 14 residues in the CDR3. In germline, CDR1 is SGDLS, CDR2 YYNGEE. The CDR3: CASSGGQFYNEQFF. The CDR3 DNA follows: TGTGCCAGCAGCGGAGGACAGTTCTACAATGAGCAGTTCTTC.

The V call is TRBV11-2, the J call TRBJ2-7; the match to TRBD2 covers 12 bases. The V segment lost 8 bases and the J segment 0 bases; nucleotides outside the gene matches: 5. Germline-derived CDR1 and CDR2 are SGHAT and FQNNGV. This CDR3 has 15 amino acids. CDR3 protein: CASDRTSGASYEQYF. CDR3 bases: TGTGCCAGCGACAGGACTAGCGGGGCCTCCTACGAGCAGTACTTC.

This sequence joins TRBV2 and TRBJ2-2, with TRBD2 matching over 7 bases. Losses at the gene ends were 4 bases for V and 8 bases for J; bases not matched to a gene: 4. The CDR3 covers 13 residues. Germline values: CDR1 SNHLY, CDR2 FYNNEI. The CDR3 region has the DNA TGTGCCAGCAGTGGACTAGCTTCGGGGGAGCTGTTTTTT. Translated, it gives CASSGLASGELFF. Looking up the rest from reference TRBV2 and TRBJ2-2 gives the full variable domain: EPEVTQTPSHQVTQMGQEVILRCVPISNHLYFYWYRQILGQKVEFLVSFYNNEISEKSEIFDDQFSVERPDGSNFTLKIRSTKLEDSAMYFCASSGLASGELFFGEGSRLTVL.

The chain is built from TRBV11-2 and TRBJ1-1; no clear D. The germline V gene encodes CDR1 SGHAT and CDR2 FQNNGV. V lost 0 bases to trimming and J lost 8 bases, with 13 bases between them. This CDR3 contains 14 residues. The CDR3, as DNA: TGTGCCAGCAGCTTAGATATGGGTGGGTCCGAAGCTTTCTTT. This encodes CASSLDMGGSEAFF.

This clonotype was observed a handful of times. The chain employs TRBV5-1 and TRBJ2-7; either TRBD1 or TRBD2 may fit D (5 bases each). The CDR3 totals 15 residues. Germline loops: CDR1 SGHRS, CDR2 YFSETQ. The V end was cut by 0 bases, the J end by 2 bases, with 12 bases between. The CDR3 is CASSLGGTITYEQYF. CDR3 DNA: TGCGCCAGCAGCTTGGGAGGGACCATAACCTACGAGCAGTACTTC.

The chain combines TRBV20-1 with TRBJ2-3, with 7 bases matching TRBD2. From germline, CDR1 is DFQATT and CDR2 SNEGSKA (reference sequence). The V gene end was trimmed by 6 bases and the J gene end by 5 bases; junction bases not matched to a gene: 11. This CDR3 spans 14 amino acids. Here the CDR3 DNA reads TGCAGTGCCGCGCTTGTGGGGGGGAAAGATACGCAGTATTTT. The encoded protein is CSAALVGGKDTQYF.

Turning to this clonotype: Sequence at one end of the junction differs from germline and may be a read error. The gene calls are TRBV10-3 and TRBJ2-7; 9 nucleotides agree with TRBD1. CDR3 length equals 16 residues. Germline V gene lookup returns CDR1 ENHRY and CDR2 SYGVKD. For the CDR3, the DNA is TGTGCCATCAGTGAGTCGGGCGGGACAGGGTCCTACGGGCAGTACTTC. Amino acids: CAISESGGTGSYGQYF.

This clonotype appeared a few times. V usage is TRBV4-1 and J usage is TRBJ2-1, with D possibly matching TRBD2 (6 bases). Near its end, the DNA agrees better with TRBJ2-7, so the J call may be wrong. Germline lookup yields CDR1 MGHRA and CDR2 YSYEKL. The length of the CDR3 is 16 residues. In DNA, the CDR3 is TGCGCCAGCAGTCACGTGGAGGGGCACTCCTACAATGAGCAGTACTTC. Its protein product is CASSHVEGHSYNEQYF.

The V gene is TRBV3-1, the J gene TRBJ2-1, with D unresolved. The CDR3 is made up of 15 amino acids. Trimming cost V 4 bases and J 4 bases, with 14 bases left between them. Per the germline V gene, CDR1 is LGHDT and CDR2 is YNNKEL (reference sequence). The CDR3 spells CASSPSVLVYNEQFF. CDR3 bases: TGTGCCAGCAGCCCAAGTGTCCTGGTATACAATGAGCAGTTCTTC.

The V and J genes are TRBV5-1 and TRBJ1-6; D unclear. Germline assignment: CDR1 SGHRS and CDR2 YFSETQ. V lost 0 bases to trimming and J lost 7 bases, with 11 bases between them. The CDR3 extends over 15 amino acids. CDR3 coding DNA: TGCGCCAGCAGCTTGGAAGTGACGGTGAATTCACCCCTCCACTTT. It encodes CASSLEVTVNSPLHF.

The genes are TRBV6-1 and TRBJ1-1, with D unresolved. Germline lookup yields CDR1 MNHNS and CDR2 SASEGT. The V end was cut by 2 bases, the J end by 1 base, with 8 bases between. The CDR3 is made up of 14 amino acids. The CDR3 region has the DNA TGTGCCAGCAGTGAACCCGTGGAGAACACTGAAGCTTTCTTT. It is translated as CASSEPVENTEAFF.

V and J are TRBV4-1 and TRBJ2-6, with D perhaps matching TRBD2 (5 bases). CDR1 and CDR2 (germline): MGHRA, YSYEKL. The CDR3 length is 19 residues. Trimming removed 0 bases at V and 4 bases at J, with 19 bases between. The CDR3, as DNA: TGCGCCAGCAGCCAAGATGTGGGTCGTAAGACGGGAGGGGCCAACGTCCTGACTTTC. Protein product: CASSQDVGRKTGGANVLTF.

This rearrangement joins TRBV3-1 to TRBJ2-1, with 11 bases that match TRBD2. Unmatched junction bases numbered 11, after V lost 1 base and J lost 6 bases. The CDR3 sequence is 18 residues long. CDR1 is LGHDT, CDR2 YNNKEL, per germline (reference sequence). The CDR3 coding sequence is TGTGCCAGCAGCCAAGTGACTAGCGGGGAGGGGGCTACCAATGAGCAGTTCTTC. Translating gives CASSQVTSGEGATNEQFF.

This clonotype has ten or more counts. V and J are TRBV29-1 and TRBJ1-1; D possibly corresponds to TRBD1 (6 bases). The CDR3 length is 14 residues. In germline, CDR1 is SQVTM, CDR2 ANQGSEA. V lost 3 bases and J 5 bases, leaving 16 bases between the germline ends. The CDR3 DNA is TGCAGCGTTGAGGCCGGGACACTCGGGACTGAAGCTTTCTTT. Its translation is CSVEAGTLGTEAFF. Combining the CDR3 with reference TRBV29-1 and TRBJ1-1 gives the whole variable domain SAVISQKPSRDICQRGTSLTIQCQVDSQVTMMFWYRQQPGQSLTLIATANQGSEATYESGFVIDKFPISRPNLTFSTLTVSNMSPEDSSIYLCSVEAGTLGTEAFFGQGTRLTVV.